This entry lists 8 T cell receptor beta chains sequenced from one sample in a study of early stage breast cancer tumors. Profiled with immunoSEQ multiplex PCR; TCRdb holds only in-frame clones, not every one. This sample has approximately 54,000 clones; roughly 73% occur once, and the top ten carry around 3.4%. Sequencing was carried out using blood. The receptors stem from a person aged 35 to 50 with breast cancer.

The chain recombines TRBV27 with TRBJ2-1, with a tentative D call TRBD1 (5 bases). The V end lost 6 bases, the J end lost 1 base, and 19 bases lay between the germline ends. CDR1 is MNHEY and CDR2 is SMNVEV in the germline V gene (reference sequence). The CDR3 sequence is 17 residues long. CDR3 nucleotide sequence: TGTGCCAGCAGCAGAGGAAAAGACAGTGTATCCTACAATGAGCAGTTCTTC. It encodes CASSRGKDSVSYNEQFF.

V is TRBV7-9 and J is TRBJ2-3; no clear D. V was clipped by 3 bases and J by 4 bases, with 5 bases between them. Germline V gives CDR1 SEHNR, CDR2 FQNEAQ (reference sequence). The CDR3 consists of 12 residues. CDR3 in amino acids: CASSLNPDTQYF. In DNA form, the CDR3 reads TGTGCCAGCAGCTTGAATCCAGATACGCAGTATTTT.

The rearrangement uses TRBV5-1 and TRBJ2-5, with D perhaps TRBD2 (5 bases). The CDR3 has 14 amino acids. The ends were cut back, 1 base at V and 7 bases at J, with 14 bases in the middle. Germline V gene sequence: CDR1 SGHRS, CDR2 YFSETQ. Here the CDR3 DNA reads TGCGCCAGCAGCTTGATGTCTCAAGAGGGGACCCAGTACTTC. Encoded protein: CASSLMSQEGTQYF.

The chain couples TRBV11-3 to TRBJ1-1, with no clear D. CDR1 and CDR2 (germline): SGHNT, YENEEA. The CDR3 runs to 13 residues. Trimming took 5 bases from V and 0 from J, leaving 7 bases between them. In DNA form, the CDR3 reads TGTGCCAGCAGCAACGTGATGAACACTGAAGCTTTCTTT. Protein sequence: CASSNVMNTEAFF. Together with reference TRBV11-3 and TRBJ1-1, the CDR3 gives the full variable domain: EAGVVQSPRYKIIEKKQPVAFWCNPISGHNTLYWYLQNLGQGPELLIRYENEEAVDDSQLPKDRFSAERLKGVDSTLKIQPAELGDSAVYLCASSNVMNTEAFFGQGTRLTVV.

CDR3 residues: CSAIRYNEQFF. The DNA of the CDR3 is TGCAGTGCTATAAGGTACAATGAGCAGTTCTTC. The chain joins TRBV20-1 to TRBJ2-1; the D is unclear. The CDR3 sequence is 11 residues long. Per germline, CDR1 DFQATT and CDR2 SNEGSKA (reference sequence). V lost 4 bases and J lost 4, with 5 bases in between.

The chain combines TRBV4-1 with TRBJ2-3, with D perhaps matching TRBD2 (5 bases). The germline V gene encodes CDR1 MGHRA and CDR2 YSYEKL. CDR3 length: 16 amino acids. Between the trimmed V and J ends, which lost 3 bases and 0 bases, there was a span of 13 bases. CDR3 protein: CASSHYSVSSTDTQYF. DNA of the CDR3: TGCGCCAGCAGCCATTATAGCGTTTCTAGCACAGATACGCAGTATTTT.

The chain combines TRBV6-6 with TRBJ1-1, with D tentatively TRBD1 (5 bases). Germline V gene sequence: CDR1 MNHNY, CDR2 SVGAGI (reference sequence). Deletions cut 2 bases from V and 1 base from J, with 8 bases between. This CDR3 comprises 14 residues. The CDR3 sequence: CASSYLTGNTEAFF. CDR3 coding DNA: TGTGCCAGCAGTTACCTCACAGGGAACACTGAAGCTTTCTTT.

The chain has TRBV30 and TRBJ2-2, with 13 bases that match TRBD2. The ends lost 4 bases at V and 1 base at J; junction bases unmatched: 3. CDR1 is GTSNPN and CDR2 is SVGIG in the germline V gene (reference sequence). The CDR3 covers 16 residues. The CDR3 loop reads CAWKGLAGLNTGELFF. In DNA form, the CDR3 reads TGTGCCTGGAAGGGACTAGCGGGACTGAACACCGGGGAGCTGTTTTTT. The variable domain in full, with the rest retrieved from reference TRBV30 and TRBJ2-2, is SQTIHQWPATLVQPVGSPLSLECTVEGTSNPNLYWYRQAAGRGLQLLFYSVGIGQISSEVPQNLSASRPQDRQFILSSKKLLLSDSGFYLCAWKGLAGLNTGELFFGEGSRLTVL.